This T cell receptor beta chain was sequenced in a study of T cells in tuberculosis. Study background: The T cells targeted glucose monomycolate, a mycobacterial lipid, via CD1B. Study-level findings and limits: Active tuberculosis cases were adults; controls were adolescents. A GMM-specific repertoire classifier reached just under 90% accuracy, AUROC about 0.9.

Produced via immunoSEQ multiplex PCR; TCRdb's table is partial and in-frame only. Here the sample spans some 22,000 clones, around 97% being singletons. CDR1 is LNHDA, CDR2 SQIVND, per germline (reference sequence). V was cut by 2 bases and J by 6 bases, with 10 bases left in between. CDR3 size: 13 residues. This clone has just one count. Antigen: not known. The clonotype comes from a donor aged 5 to 30 with latent tuberculosis or without tuberculosis infection. Sequencing input: PBMCs. The V call is TRBV19, the J call TRBJ1-2; D gene uncertain. The CDR3 nucleotides are TGTGCCAGTAGTATAACCTCGTTAGATGGCTACACCTTC. It is translated as CASSITSLDGYTF. Full variable domain (missing parts from reference TRBV19 and TRBJ1-2): DGGITQSPKYLFRKEGQNVTLSCEQNLNHDAMYWYRQDPGQGLRLIYYSQIVNDFQKGDIAEGYSVSREKKESFPLTVTSAQKNPTAFYLCASSITSLDGYTFGSGTRLTVV.